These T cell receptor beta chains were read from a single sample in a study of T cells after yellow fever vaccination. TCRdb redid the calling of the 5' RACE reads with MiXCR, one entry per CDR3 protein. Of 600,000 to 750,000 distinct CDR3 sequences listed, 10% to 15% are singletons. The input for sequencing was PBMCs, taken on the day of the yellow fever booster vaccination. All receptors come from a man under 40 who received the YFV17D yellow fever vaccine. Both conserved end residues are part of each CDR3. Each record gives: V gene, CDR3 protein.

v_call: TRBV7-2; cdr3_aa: CASRTGGPPYEQYF
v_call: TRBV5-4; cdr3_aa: CASSLVGGYRTGELFF
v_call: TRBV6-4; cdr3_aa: CASSAHLGTEAFF
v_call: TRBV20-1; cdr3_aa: CTALHPVGSPLHF
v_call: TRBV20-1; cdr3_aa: CSARPQGGEQYF
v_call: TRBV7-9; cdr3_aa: CAISPGGVGLAVYGYTF
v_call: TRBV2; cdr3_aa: CASSRDRGRVSSYEQYF
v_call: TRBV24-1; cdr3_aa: CATRPGHIAKNIQYF
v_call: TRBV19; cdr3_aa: CASSTIDRTSGSWNTQYF
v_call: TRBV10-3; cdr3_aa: CAISGRADETQYF
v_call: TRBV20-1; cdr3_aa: CSARVGSGTGELFF
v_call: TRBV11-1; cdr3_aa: CASSSPFEAGGTYNEQFF
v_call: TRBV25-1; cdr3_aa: CASEGTSGYNEQFF
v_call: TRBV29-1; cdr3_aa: CSVTYIQRNTEAFF
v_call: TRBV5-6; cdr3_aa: CASSKDPTGTDTQYF
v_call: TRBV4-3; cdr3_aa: CASSQGVKGSSYNEQFF
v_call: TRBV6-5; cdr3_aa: CASSSISLVWEQFF
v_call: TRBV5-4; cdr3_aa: CASSLGDWVNEQFF
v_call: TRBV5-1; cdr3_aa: CASRPWTAGRDEQFF
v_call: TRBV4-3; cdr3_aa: CASSQDGRGAGTDTQYF
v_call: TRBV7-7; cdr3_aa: CASSLDMNRDTQYF
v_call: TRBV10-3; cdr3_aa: CAIGTSGNEQYF
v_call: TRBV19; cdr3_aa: CASSSAGRPNYEQYF
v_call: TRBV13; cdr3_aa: CASSIGQNQETQYF
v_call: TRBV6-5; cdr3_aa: CASSYSGVGYEQYF
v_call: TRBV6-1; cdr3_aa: CASSEQRNNYGYTF
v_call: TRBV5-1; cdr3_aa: CASSLNRGALTETQYF
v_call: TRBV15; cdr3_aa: CATSREGTANTEAFF
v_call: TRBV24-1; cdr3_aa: CATSSSRPETREQYF
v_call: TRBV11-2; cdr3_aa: CASSLGTEAVFGSYEQYF